What follows are 21 T cell receptor beta chains derived from one specimen sequenced in a study of a mutant IDH1 vaccine in newly diagnosed glioma. The time point is: week 5, during vaccination. Each vaccine dose was 300 ug of mutant IDH1 20-mer peptide, with topical imiquimod. The method was immunoSEQ multiplex PCR; TCRdb's version includes in-frame clones alone and lacks a portion of them. Of tens of thousands of clones listed, more than 75% are singletons. Their antigen targets remain unknown. Sample: PBMCs, taken from a glioma patient whose treatment included an IDH1 peptide vaccine. These receptors all stem from a middle-aged man with glioma.

The V call is TRBV29-1, the J call TRBJ2-2; the D is unclear. The germline gives CDR1 SQVTM, CDR2 ANQGSEA. The CDR3 is 12 residues long. V lost 3 bases and J 1 base, leaving 3 bases between the germline ends. The CDR3 sequence is CSVDVNTGELFF. CDR3 DNA: TGCAGCGTTGACGTGAACACCGGGGAGCTGTTTTTT.

The rearrangement joins TRBV6-1 to TRBJ2-5, with D possibly matching TRBD1 (5 bases). Germline CDR1 MNHNS, CDR2 SASEGT. There are 15 residues in the CDR3. Trimming took 3 bases from V and 4 from J, leaving 15 bases between them. CDR3 loop: CASSDKQGLRETQYF. Written as DNA, the CDR3 is TGTGCCAGCAGTGATAAGCAGGGATTACGAGAGACCCAGTACTTC.

In this sample, this clone turned up a few times. CDR3 amino acids: CASSPQGGWNQPQHF. Written as DNA, the CDR3 is TGTGCCAGCTCACCCCAGGGGGGTTGGAATCAGCCCCAGCATTTT. The chain links TRBV18 to TRBJ1-5; 7 bases map to TRBD1. V shed 3 bases and J 4 bases; nucleotides not matched to a gene: 6. The V gene's germline CDR1 is KGHSH and CDR2 LQKENI. The CDR3 covers 15 residues.

In this sample, this clone turned up once. The genes are TRBV6-1 and TRBJ2-7; the D is unclear. Per the germline V gene, CDR1 is MNHNS and CDR2 is SASEGT. The V end lost 8 bases, the J end lost 3 bases, and 8 bases lay between the germline ends. The CDR3 loop spans 11 amino acids. CDR3 amino acids: CASRTNYEQYF. Here the CDR3 DNA reads TGTGCCAGCCGAACTAACTACGAGCAGTACTTC.

The V and J genes are TRBV30 and TRBJ1-3; the D is unclear. Trimming removed 0 bases from V and 8 bases from J, with 8 bases in between. CDR1 is GTSNPN and CDR2 is SVGIG in the germline V gene (reference sequence). The CDR3 loop spans 12 amino acids. In DNA form, the CDR3 reads TGTGCCTGGAGTGTATCGGGTGACACCATATATTTT. This codes for CAWSVSGDTIYF.

The chain carries TRBV19 and TRBJ1-4; TRBD1 matches 9 bases. In germline, CDR1 is LNHDA, CDR2 SQIVND (reference sequence). This CDR3 is 15 amino acids long. The ends lost 2 bases at V and 8 bases at J; junction bases unmatched: 6. In DNA, the CDR3 is TGTGCCAGTAGTATATACGGACAGGGGCAGGAAAAACTGTTTTTT. This sequence encodes CASSIYGQGQEKLFF.

This clone has just one count. The chain uses TRBV10-2 and TRBJ2-5, with 8 positions matching TRBD1. Germline trimming cut 2 bases from V and 4 bases from J; bases unmatched to any gene: 6. Germline CDR1 reads WSHSY; CDR2 reads SAAADI. The CDR3 contains 15 residues. Here the CDR3 reads CASSEGQGYGETQYF. Written as DNA, the CDR3 is TGCGCCAGCAGTGAGGGACAGGGCTACGGAGAGACCCAGTACTTC.

The table lists this clone with a few counts. The chain combines TRBV30 with TRBJ2-7; TRBD1 is a possible D gene (5 bases). The germline gives CDR1 GTSNPN, CDR2 SVGIG (reference sequence). This CDR3 region has 12 residues. Trimming cost V 6 bases and J 4 bases, with 13 bases left between them. The CDR3 reads CACIREGYEQYF. CDR3 nucleotides: TGTGCCTGTATCAGGGAAGGGTACGAGCAGTACTTC.

The CDR3 region has the DNA TGTGCCAGTAGTTTTGGATTCACCTACGAGCAGTACTTC. Protein sequence: CASSFGFTYEQYF. The V call is TRBV19, the J call TRBJ2-7; D call uncertain. V lost 5 bases to trimming and J lost 2 bases, with 10 bases between them. Germline V gene data show CDR1 as LNHDA and CDR2 as SQIVND (reference sequence). The CDR3 sequence is 13 residues long.

The J gene is TRBJ1-3, the V gene TRBV14, with D possibly being TRBD1 (5 bases). The CDR3 spans 14 residues. The germline V gene encodes CDR1 SGHDN and CDR2 FVKESK. V gave up 4 bases and J gave up 0 bases, with 7 bases separating them. The CDR3 sequence: CASSRQSSGNTIYF. CDR3 bases: TGTGCCAGCAGCCGACAGAGCTCTGGAAACACCATATATTTT.

There are a few counts of this clone. The J gene is TRBJ1-6, the V gene TRBV7-9, with a possible D match to TRBD1 (5 bases). Germline CDR1 reads SEHNR; CDR2 reads FQNEAQ (reference sequence). Trimming removed 0 bases from V and 9 bases from J, with 12 bases in between. The CDR3 length is 15 residues. The CDR3 nucleotides read TGTGCCAGCAGCTTAGCTAGGGGAGGAAGTTCACCCCTCCACTTT. It specifies CASSLARGGSSPLHF.

The gene calls are TRBV9 and TRBJ2-2, with D perhaps being TRBD1 or TRBD2 (5 bases each). V was clipped by 7 bases and J by 3 bases, with 10 bases between them. There are 13 residues in the CDR3. The germline gives CDR1 SGDLS, CDR2 YYNGEE. The CDR3 loop is CASGTHHTGELFF. Here the CDR3 DNA reads TGTGCCAGCGGGACCCATCACACCGGGGAGCTGTTTTTT.

CDR3: CASSAASYPSREKLFF. The CDR3 bases are TGTGCCAGCAGCGCGGCCAGTTATCCCTCCAGAGAAAAACTGTTTTTT. The chain employs TRBV5-8 and TRBJ1-4; D uncertain. Trimming removed 4 bases from V and 8 bases from J, with 21 bases in between. Germline CDR1 SGHTS, CDR2 YDEGEE. The CDR3 covers 16 residues.

V and J are TRBV14 and TRBJ1-3; weak D call: TRBD1 (5 bases). Germline V gene lookup returns CDR1 SGHDN and CDR2 FVKESK. V lost 5 bases and J lost 0, with 11 bases in between. The CDR3 length is 15 residues. CDR3 bases: TGTGCCAGCAGCAGGGGACCGACCTCTGGAAACACCATATATTTT. This codes for CASSRGPTSGNTIYF.

V usage is TRBV7-2 and J usage is TRBJ1-5, with D hard to call. The germline V gene encodes CDR1 SGHTA and CDR2 FQGNSA. Trimming stripped 1 base from V and 0 bases from J, with 7 bases between. The CDR3 totals 15 residues. CDR3 in amino acids: CASSLDRSSNQPQHF. In DNA, the CDR3 is TGTGCCAGCAGCTTAGACAGATCTAGCAATCAGCCCCAGCATTTT. Supplemented by reference TRBV7-2 and TRBJ1-5, the full variable domain reads GAGVSQSPSNKVTEKGKDVELRCDPISGHTALYWYRQSLGQGLEFLIYFQGNSAPDKSGLPSDRFSAERTGGSVSTLTIQRTQQEDSAVYLCASSLDRSSNQPQHFGDGTRLSIL.

This clone was detected only a few times. This chain links TRBV4-2 with TRBJ1-4, with D hard to call. The germline V gene encodes CDR1 LGHNA and CDR2 YNFKEQ. The V end was cut by 4 bases, the J end by 3 bases, with 12 bases between. CDR3 length: 15 residues. The chain's CDR3 is CASSLRSGANEKLFF. The CDR3 region has the DNA TGTGCCAGCAGCCTACGGTCGGGAGCTAATGAAAAACTGTTTTTT.

The chain recombines TRBV10-2 with TRBJ1-5, with a weak D call TRBD1 (6 bases). CDR3 size: 15 residues. Germline CDR1 reads WSHSY; CDR2 reads SAAADI. Trimming cost V 4 bases and J 3 bases, with 13 bases left between them. Here the CDR3 DNA reads TGCGCCAGCAGTGGTCGCAGGGGCTACAATCAGCCCCAGCATTTT. The encoded protein is CASSGRRGYNQPQHF.

The chain recombines TRBV6-5 with TRBJ2-5; no definite D call. Trimming stripped 6 bases from V and 4 bases from J, with 6 bases between. Germline V CDR1 and CDR2: MNHEY, SVGAGI. The CDR3 spans 11 residues. The CDR3 reads CASRYAETQYF. CDR3 nucleotide sequence: TGTGCCAGCAGATATGCAGAGACCCAGTACTTC.

The chain joins TRBV9 to TRBJ1-5, with a tentative D call TRBD1 (6 bases). The CDR3 totals 13 residues. The germline V gene encodes CDR1 SGDLS and CDR2 YYNGEE. Trimming pared 2 bases from V and 6 bases from J, leaving 9 bases between. The CDR3 nucleotides are TGTGCCAGCAGCGTGGGCAGGGGTCAGCCCCAGCATTTT. Encoded protein: CASSVGRGQPQHF.

The chain combines TRBV6-5 with TRBJ1-5; 10 bases map to TRBD1. The CDR3 extends over 13 amino acids. Germline V gene sequence: CDR1 MNHEY, CDR2 SVGAGI. The J segment lost 7 bases and the V segment lost 7 bases, leaving 4 bases of the junction unmatched. The CDR3 DNA sequence: TGTGCCAGCAAAAGGGACAGGGGCCAGCCCCAGCATTTT. Its protein is CASKRDRGQPQHF.

The chain joins TRBV20-1 to TRBJ2-1, with unresolved D. Germline-derived CDR1 and CDR2 are DFQATT and SNEGSKA (reference sequence). CDR3 length equals 11 residues. V lost 2 bases, J lost 7 bases, and 6 bases lay in between. Here the CDR3 reads CSARFVNEQFF. CDR3 DNA: TGCAGTGCTAGATTTGTGAATGAGCAGTTCTTC.